Below, one TCR beta chain is given with its context. The antigen this receptor binds is unknown. A read error may account for a junction end that differs from germline. The sample comes from a study of radiation and T cells in renal cell carcinoma (TCRdb year 2020). Regarding the study in general: Samples were obtained from a clinical trial, in which 15 Gy stereotactic body radiation therapy was delivered to primary renal cell carcinomas and nephrectomy was performed 4 weeks later. A total of about 4 million unique CDR3 nucleotide sequences, encoding roughly 3,000,000 unique CDR3 amino acid sequences, were found across all 50 or so samples. A total of under 60 samples underwent TCR beta sequencing, made up of 26 tumors and roughly 27 peripheral blood samples.

What the research found in general, with its limitations: No pretreatment tumor biopsies were available, so the baseline intratumoral presence of clonotypes could not be determined. An increase in top tumor clonotypes in blood was observed from baseline to 2 weeks post-radiation, followed by contraction by 4 weeks, which was taken to suggest transient expansion of tumor-resident clones. Effects of radiation dose or scheduling on the TCR repertoire could not be addressed with the single-armed trial design. Tracking of blood repertoire dynamics stopped at approximately four weeks after treatment, with no follow-up past that point.

CDR1 and CDR2 are drawn from the germline V gene (reference sequence): SGHNT, YYREEE. The CDR3 runs 11 amino acids, cysteine and phenylalanine included. The retained sequence is limited to the CDR3, 33 bases, with the frame set at the first base. The time point tag for this specimen amounts to: baseline pretreatment blood. The treatment or condition label, as the study defines it: 15 Gy SBRT to primary tumor, nephrectomy 4 weeks later. Serial peripheral blood from radiation-treated patients was sampled at baseline, 2 weeks and 4 weeks after SBRT to track tumor-enriched clonotypes. Every patient's renal cell carcinoma showed clear cell pathology. The QIAamp DNA Blood Mini Kit (Qiagen) was used to prepare genomic DNA for TCR sequencing. The analyses included just those samples that passed every quality control check. The immunoSEQ kit was used, according to the manufacturer's recommendations, to generate TCR beta libraries from genomic DNA. To prepare libraries, a first multiplex PCR with proprietary primers was run, followed by a second PCR that added unique barcodes, and a bead cleanup was done after each round. A positive control reaction and a negative control reaction, both provided in the kit, were run with every batch of samples. The final libraries underwent checking on an Agilent 4200 TapeStation D1000 ScreenTape, volumetric pooling, and quantification by qPCR. Sequencing ran on an Illumina NextSeq500 with a MidOutput 150-cycle cartridge, using 156 Read1 and 15 Index1 cycles with kit custom primers. The pooled library was loaded at around 0.93 pM with about 18% PhiX control spiked in. The original pipeline was this. Vendor-processed data were analyzed in R, and a clonotype was defined as all T cells sharing the same CDR3 nucleotide sequence. In the clone abundance analyses, frequencies in each sample were normalized to that sample's 10,000 most abundant clones. Before analysis, public T cell clones were removed, and these numbered fewer than six per sample on average. Tumor-enriched and baseline blood-enriched clonotypes were defined by at least a 32-fold difference in abundance between compartments. A beta-binomial differential abundance model was used to identify clonotypes that expanded or contracted between blood time points. Similarity between tumor and blood repertoires was quantified using the Baroni-Urbani and Buser coefficient, and groups were compared with two-tailed Wilcoxon tests in R. As stored in TCRdb, this immuneACCESS dataset retains in-frame rearrangements with V and J assigned. A fraction of the clones does not appear; measured against another copy, unresolved V genes explain less than half of the discrepancy, and the remainder lacks a known reason. The V and J calls and the clone size are those of that table, but D and trimming were determined from the DNA. The sample has about 140,000 clones on record, less than 90% of them singletons. Clones ranked in the top ten supply under 30% of the sample.

The clonotype was recovered from a woman between 50 and 59 years old with renal cell carcinoma. The material sequenced was blood, taken from a patient whose treatment included radiotherapy and nephrectomy. The rearranged segments are TRBV5-4 and TRBJ2-5; the D gene identity is not certain. The CDR3 region reads CASSFEETQYF. The nucleotide sequence reads as follows: TGCGCCAGCAGCTTTGAAGAGACCCAGTACTTC.